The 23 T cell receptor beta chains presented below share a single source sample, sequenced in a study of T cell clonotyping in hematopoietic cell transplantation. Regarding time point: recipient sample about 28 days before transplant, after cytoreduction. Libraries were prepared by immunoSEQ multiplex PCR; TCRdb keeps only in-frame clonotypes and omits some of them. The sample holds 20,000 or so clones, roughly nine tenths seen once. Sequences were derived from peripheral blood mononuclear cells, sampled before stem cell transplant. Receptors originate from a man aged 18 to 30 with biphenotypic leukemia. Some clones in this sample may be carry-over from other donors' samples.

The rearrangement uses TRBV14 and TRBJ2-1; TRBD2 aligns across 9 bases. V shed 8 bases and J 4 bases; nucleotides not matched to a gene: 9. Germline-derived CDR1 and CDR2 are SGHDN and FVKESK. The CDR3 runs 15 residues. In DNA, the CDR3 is TGTGCCAGCTCGGTTACAGGACTAGCGTACAATGAGCAGTTCTTC. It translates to CASSVTGLAYNEQFF.

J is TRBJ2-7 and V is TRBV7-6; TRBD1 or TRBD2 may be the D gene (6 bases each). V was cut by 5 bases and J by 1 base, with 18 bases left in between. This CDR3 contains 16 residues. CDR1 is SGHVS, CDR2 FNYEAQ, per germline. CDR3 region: CASSPDSTGLSYEQYF. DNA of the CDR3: TGTGCCAGCAGCCCCGACTCGACAGGACTATCCTACGAGCAGTACTTC.

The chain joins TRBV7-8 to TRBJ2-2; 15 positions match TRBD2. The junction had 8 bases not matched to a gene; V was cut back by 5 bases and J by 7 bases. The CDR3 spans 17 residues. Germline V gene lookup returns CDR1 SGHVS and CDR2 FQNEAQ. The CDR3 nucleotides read TGTGCCAGCAGCCCTCGGACTAGCGGGGGGGCGGTCGGGGAGCTGTTTTTT. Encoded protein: CASSPRTSGGAVGELFF.

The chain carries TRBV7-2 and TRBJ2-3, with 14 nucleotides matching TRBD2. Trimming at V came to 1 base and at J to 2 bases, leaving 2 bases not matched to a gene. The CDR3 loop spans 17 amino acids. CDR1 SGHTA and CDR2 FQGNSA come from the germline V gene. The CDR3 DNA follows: TGTGCCAGCAGCTTAGGGGGACTAGCGGGAGCCACAGATACGCAGTATTTT. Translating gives CASSLGGLAGATDTQYF.

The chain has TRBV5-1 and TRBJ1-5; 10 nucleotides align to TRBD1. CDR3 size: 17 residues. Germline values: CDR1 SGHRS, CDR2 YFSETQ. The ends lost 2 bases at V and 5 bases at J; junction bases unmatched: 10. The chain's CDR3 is CASSFLPIGTGDQPQHF. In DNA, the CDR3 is TGCGCCAGCAGCTTTTTACCGATTGGGACAGGGGATCAGCCCCAGCATTTT.

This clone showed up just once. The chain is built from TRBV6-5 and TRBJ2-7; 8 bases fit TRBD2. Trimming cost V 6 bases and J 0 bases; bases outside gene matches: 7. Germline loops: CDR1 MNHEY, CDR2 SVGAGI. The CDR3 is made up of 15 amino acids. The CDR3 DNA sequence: TGTGCCAGCAGGCAACCGGGAGGGAGCTCCTACGAGCAGTACTTC. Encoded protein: CASRQPGGSSYEQYF.

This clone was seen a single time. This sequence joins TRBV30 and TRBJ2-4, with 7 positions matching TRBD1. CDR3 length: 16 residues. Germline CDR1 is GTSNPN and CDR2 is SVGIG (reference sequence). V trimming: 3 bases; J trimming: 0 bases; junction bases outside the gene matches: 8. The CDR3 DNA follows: TGTGCCTGGAGGAGGGGGACAGACGTAGCCAAAAACATTCAGTACTTC. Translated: CAWRRGTDVAKNIQYF.

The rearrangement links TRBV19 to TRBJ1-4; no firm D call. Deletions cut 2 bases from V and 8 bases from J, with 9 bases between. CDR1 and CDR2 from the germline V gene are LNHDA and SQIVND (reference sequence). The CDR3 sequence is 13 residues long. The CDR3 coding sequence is TGTGCCAGTAGTATATCCTCCAGGGAAAAACTGTTTTTT. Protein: CASSISSREKLFF.

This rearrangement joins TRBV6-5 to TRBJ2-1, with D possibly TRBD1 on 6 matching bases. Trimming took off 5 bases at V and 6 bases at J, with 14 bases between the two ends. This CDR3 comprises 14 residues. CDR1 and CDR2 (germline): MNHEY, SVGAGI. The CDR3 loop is CASSLGARGNEQFF. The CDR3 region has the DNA TGTGCCAGCAGTCTCGGGGCCAGGGGCAATGAGCAGTTCTTC.

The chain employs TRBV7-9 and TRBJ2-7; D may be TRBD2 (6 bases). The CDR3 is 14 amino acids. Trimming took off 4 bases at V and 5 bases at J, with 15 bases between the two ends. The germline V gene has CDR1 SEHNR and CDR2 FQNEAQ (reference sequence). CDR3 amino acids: CASSSDGGKDEQYF. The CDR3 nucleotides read TGTGCCAGCAGCTCCGACGGCGGGAAAGACGAGCAGTACTTC.

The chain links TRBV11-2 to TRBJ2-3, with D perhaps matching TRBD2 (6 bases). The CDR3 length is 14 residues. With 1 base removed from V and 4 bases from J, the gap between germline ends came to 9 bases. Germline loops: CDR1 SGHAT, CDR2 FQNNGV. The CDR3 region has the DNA TGTGCCAGCAGCTTAGCGGGAGCTGCAGATACGCAGTATTTT. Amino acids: CASSLAGAADTQYF.

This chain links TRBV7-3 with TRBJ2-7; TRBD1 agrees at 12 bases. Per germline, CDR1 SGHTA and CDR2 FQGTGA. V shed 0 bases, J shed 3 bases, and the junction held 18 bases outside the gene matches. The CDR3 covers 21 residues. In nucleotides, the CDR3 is TGTGCCAGCAGCTTAACGAGGCTTTCCCGGGACAGGGGGCCTCCCCACTACGAGCAGTACTTC. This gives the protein CASSLTRLSRDRGPPHYEQYF.

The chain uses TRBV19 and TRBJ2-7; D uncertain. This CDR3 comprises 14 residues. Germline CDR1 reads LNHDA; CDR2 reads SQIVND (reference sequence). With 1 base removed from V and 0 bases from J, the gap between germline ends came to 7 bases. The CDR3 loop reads CASSIVGVSYEQYF. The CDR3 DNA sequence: TGTGCCAGTAGTATAGTCGGCGTCTCCTACGAGCAGTACTTC.

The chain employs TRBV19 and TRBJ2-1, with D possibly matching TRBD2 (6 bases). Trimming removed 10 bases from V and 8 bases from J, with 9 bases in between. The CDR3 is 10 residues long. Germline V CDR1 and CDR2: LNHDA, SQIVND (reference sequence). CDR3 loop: CATGGDEQFF. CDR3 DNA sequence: TGTGCCACCGGCGGGGATGAGCAGTTCTTC.

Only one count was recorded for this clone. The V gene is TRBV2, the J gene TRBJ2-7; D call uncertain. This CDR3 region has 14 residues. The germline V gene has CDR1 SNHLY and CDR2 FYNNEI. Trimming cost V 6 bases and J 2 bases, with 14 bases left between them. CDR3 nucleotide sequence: TGTGCCAGCAGGGCCCAGTGGACCACCTACGAGCAGTACTTC. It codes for CASRAQWTTYEQYF.

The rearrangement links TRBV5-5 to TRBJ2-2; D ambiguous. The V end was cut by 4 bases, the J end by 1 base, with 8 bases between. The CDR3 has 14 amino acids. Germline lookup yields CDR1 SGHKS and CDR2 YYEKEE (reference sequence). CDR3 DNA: TGTGCCAGCAGCCCCGCGGTGAACACCGGGGAGCTGTTTTTT. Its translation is CASSPAVNTGELFF. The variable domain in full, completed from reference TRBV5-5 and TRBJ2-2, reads DAGVTQSPTHLIKTRGQQVTLRCSPISGHKSVSWYQQVLGQGPQFIFQYYEKEERGRGNFPDRFSARQFPNYSSELNVNALLLGDSALYLCASSPAVNTGELFFGEGSRLTVL.

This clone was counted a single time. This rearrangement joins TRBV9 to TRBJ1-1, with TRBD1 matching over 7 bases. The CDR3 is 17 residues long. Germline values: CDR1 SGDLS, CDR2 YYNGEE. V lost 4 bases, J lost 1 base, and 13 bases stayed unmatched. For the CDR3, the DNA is TGTGCCAGCAGCCCGAACAGGGGCGAGGGGGAGAACACTGAAGCTTTCTTT. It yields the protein CASSPNRGEGENTEAFF.

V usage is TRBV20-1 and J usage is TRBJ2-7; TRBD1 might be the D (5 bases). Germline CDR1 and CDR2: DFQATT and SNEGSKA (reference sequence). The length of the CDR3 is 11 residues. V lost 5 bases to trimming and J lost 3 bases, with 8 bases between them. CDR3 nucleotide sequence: TGCAGTGCTGTAAGGGGCTACGAGCAGTACTTC. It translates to CSAVRGYEQYF.

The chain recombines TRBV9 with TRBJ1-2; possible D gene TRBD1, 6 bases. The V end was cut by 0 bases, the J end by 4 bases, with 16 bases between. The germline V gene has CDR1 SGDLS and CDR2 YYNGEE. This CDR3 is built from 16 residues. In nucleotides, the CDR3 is TGTGCCAGCAGCGTAGCTGAGGGGGGCCAGACCTATGGCTACACCTTC. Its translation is CASSVAEGGQTYGYTF. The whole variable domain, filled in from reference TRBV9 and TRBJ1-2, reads DSGVTQTPKHLITATGQRVTLRCSPRSGDLSVYWYQQSLDQGLQFLIQYYNGEERAKGNILERFSAQQFPDLHSELNLSSLELGDSALYFCASSVAEGGQTYGYTFGSGTRLTVV.

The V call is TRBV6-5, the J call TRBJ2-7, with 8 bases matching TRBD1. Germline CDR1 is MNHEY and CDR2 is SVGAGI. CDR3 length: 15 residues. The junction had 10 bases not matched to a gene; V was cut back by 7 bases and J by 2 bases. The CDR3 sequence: CASTLGVGQAYEQYF. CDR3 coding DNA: TGTGCCAGCACCCTAGGTGTGGGACAGGCCTACGAGCAGTACTTC.

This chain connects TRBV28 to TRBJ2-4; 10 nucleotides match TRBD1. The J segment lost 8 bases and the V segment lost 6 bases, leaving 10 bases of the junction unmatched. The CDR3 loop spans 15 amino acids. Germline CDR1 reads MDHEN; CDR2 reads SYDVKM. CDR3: CASRPTTGGEDIQYF. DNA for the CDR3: TGTGCCAGCAGACCTACGACAGGGGGCGAGGACATTCAGTACTTC.

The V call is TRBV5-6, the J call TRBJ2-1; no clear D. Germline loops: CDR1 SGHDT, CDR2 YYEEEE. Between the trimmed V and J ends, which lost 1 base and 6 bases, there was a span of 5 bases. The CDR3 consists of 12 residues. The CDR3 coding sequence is TGTGCCAGCAGCTTGATGGCCAATGAGCAGTTCTTC. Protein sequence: CASSLMANEQFF.

CDR3 in DNA: TGTGCCAGCAGTTTGGGGCAGGGACTCTACGAGCAGTACTTC. It specifies CASSLGQGLYEQYF. V gene TRBV27 combines with J gene TRBJ2-7; D perhaps matches TRBD2 (6 bases). V was trimmed by 3 bases and J by 3 bases, leaving 12 bases between them. CDR3 length: 14 residues. Germline V gene data show CDR1 as MNHEY and CDR2 as SMNVEV (reference sequence).